This TCR beta chain emerged from a study of blood T cells in healthy people across ages. J gave up 2 bases and V 7 bases, and 4 bases lay outside the gene matches. In germline, CDR1 is SGHAT, CDR2 FQNNGV. This CDR3 is built from 13 residues. Through a sample-barcoded 5' primer and a J-beta primer mix, a second PCR was run for roughly 6 to 12 cycles. TCRdb called the 5' RACE reads again in MiXCR, with one record for every CDR3 protein. Seen here are 700,000 or so distinct CDR3 sequences, 35% to 50% observed once, and the top ten hold around 32%. The chain carries TRBV11-2 and TRBJ2-5, with 7 nucleotides matching TRBD1. This clonotype was sampled from a man older than 75 in good health. The sample comprised blood. The CDR3, as DNA: TGTGCCAGCACCAAGGGACAGCAAGAGACCCAGTACTTC. Amino acid sequence: CASTKGQQETQYF. The full variable domain, rest sourced from reference TRBV11-2 and TRBJ2-5, is EAGVAQSPRYKIIEKRQSVAFWCNPISGHATLYWYQQILGQGPKLLIQFQNNGVVDDSQLPKDRFSAERLKGVDSTLKIQPAKLEDSAVYLCASTKGQQETQYFGPGTRLLVL.